The 21 T cell receptor beta chains below were found in one sample sequenced in a study of blood T cell repertoires in COVID-19. Using immunoSEQ multiplex PCR, the repertoire was profiled, and TCRdb retains in-frame clones only, with some absent. The table shows about 370,000 clones, with around 87% occurring only once. Sequenced: PBMCs or T cells enriched from blood (not recorded which). These receptors originate from a man younger than 35 who had recovered from COVID-19.

The V gene is TRBV18, the J gene TRBJ2-5, with 7 bases fitting TRBD1. Germline V CDR1 and CDR2: KGHSH, LQKENI. The CDR3 covers 15 residues. After removal of 3 bases from V and 0 bases from J, the junction contained 4 bases not matched to a gene. The chain's CDR3 is CASSPGQPNQETQYF. The DNA for the CDR3 is TGTGCCAGCTCACCGGGACAGCCCAACCAAGAGACCCAGTACTTC. Supplemented by reference TRBV18 and TRBJ2-5, the full variable domain reads NAGVMQNPRHLVRRRGQEARLRCSPMKGHSHVYWYRQLPEEGLKFMVYLQKENIIDESGMPKERFSAEFPKEGPSILRIQQVVRGDSAAYFCASSPGQPNQETQYFGPGTRLLVL.

The chain employs TRBV5-5 and TRBJ2-5, with 9 bases aligning to TRBD2. V shed 6 bases and J 4 bases; nucleotides not matched to a gene: 10. Germline CDR1 SGHKS, CDR2 YYEKEE (reference sequence). There are 15 residues in the CDR3. The CDR3 DNA follows: TGTGCCAGCACCGTACAGGCGGGGGGGCGAGAGACCCAGTACTTC. Translated: CASTVQAGGRETQYF.

V is TRBV15 and J is TRBJ1-6; D unclear. V lost 0 bases to trimming and J lost 9 bases, with 9 bases between them. The CDR3 spans 14 residues. Germline CDR1 reads LNHNV; CDR2 reads YYDKDF (reference sequence). The CDR3 DNA follows: TGTGCCACCAGCAGAGATAAGGAGGTTTCACCCCTCCACTTT. Its translation: CATSRDKEVSPLHF.

This chain links TRBV2 with TRBJ2-7; 7 bases match TRBD1. The CDR3 runs to 15 residues. Germline loops: CDR1 SNHLY, CDR2 FYNNEI. The ends lost 10 bases at V and 3 bases at J; junction bases unmatched: 15. The CDR3 here is CAICYRQGPDYEQYF. The CDR3 DNA follows: TGTGCCATCTGTTATCGACAGGGTCCTGACTACGAGCAGTACTTC.

In nucleotides, the CDR3 is TGTGCCAGCAGTGTCGGGTTCTACGAGCAGTACTTC. Protein sequence: CASSVGFYEQYF. This chain links TRBV12-3 or TRBV12-4 with TRBJ2-7; D not certain. CDR3 size: 12 residues. V lost 5 bases to trimming and J lost 3 bases, with 8 bases between them.

The V gene is TRBV28, the J gene TRBJ1-3; D remains unclear. There are 15 residues in the CDR3. The germline gives CDR1 MDHEN, CDR2 SYDVKM. V lost 3 bases and J lost 0, with 9 bases in between. The CDR3 nucleotides are TGTGCCAGCAGTTTCAGACAAGTCTCTGGAAACACCATATATTTT. Amino acids: CASSFRQVSGNTIYF.

The chain is built from TRBV3-1 (or the pseudogene TRBV3-2) and TRBJ2-7; D uncertain. The V and J ends lost 1 base and 2 bases respectively, with 12 bases between them. This CDR3 contains 15 residues. The germline gives CDR1 LGHDT, CDR2 YNNKEL (reference sequence). The CDR3: CASSQALRSAYEQYF. DNA of the CDR3: TGTGCCAGCAGCCAAGCGTTGAGGTCAGCCTACGAGCAGTACTTC.

The chain has TRBV28 and TRBJ2-7; D remains ambiguous. This CDR3 region has 12 residues. Deletions cut 0 bases from V and 4 bases from J, with 4 bases between. The germline CDR1 and CDR2 sequences are MDHEN and SYDVKM. The CDR3 DNA is TGTGCCAGCAGTTTATGGGCATACGAGCAGTACTTC. Protein product: CASSLWAYEQYF.

The chain has TRBV5-4 and TRBJ1-1, with 7 bases fitting TRBD1. Germline CDR1 is SGHNT and CDR2 is YYREEE (reference sequence). The CDR3 extends over 14 amino acids. V was pared by 4 bases and J by 1 base, with 4 bases of the junction left unmatched. The CDR3 spells CASSPGTANTEAFF. DNA of the CDR3: TGTGCCAGCAGCCCGGGGACAGCGAACACTGAAGCTTTCTTT.

The rearrangement joins TRBV6-2 or TRBV6-3 to TRBJ2-7; TRBD2 aligns across 9 bases. The CDR3 has 17 amino acids. The germline CDR1 and CDR2 sequences are MNHEY and SVGEGT. J gave up 5 bases and V 4 bases, and 15 bases lay outside the gene matches. CDR3 in amino acids: CASSFGSSGITVNEQYF. CDR3 nucleotides: TGTGCCAGCAGTTTCGGATCTAGCGGGATTACCGTCAACGAGCAGTACTTC.

The gene calls are TRBV19 and TRBJ2-3; TRBD2 is a possible D gene (6 bases). There are 17 residues in the CDR3. Looked up from germline, CDR1 is LNHDA and CDR2 is SQIVND (reference sequence). Trimming took 1 base from V and 2 from J, leaving 16 bases between them. In DNA, the CDR3 is TGTGCCAGTAGTATAGGGGCCGGAGGGTTGAACACAGATACGCAGTATTTT. It translates to CASSIGAGGLNTDTQYF. Full variable domain (rest looked up from reference TRBV19 and TRBJ2-3): DGGITQSPKYLFRKEGQNVTLSCEQNLNHDAMYWYRQDPGQGLRLIYYSQIVNDFQKGDIAEGYSVSREKKESFPLTVTSAQKNPTAFYLCASSIGAGGLNTDTQYFGPGTRLTVL.

In its sample, this clone was seen a few times. The genes are TRBV7-8 and TRBJ1-3; the D gene is possibly TRBD1 (6 bases). V lost 1 base to trimming and J lost 0 bases, with 10 bases between them. The CDR3 runs to 16 residues. Germline V gene data show CDR1 as SGHVS and CDR2 as FQNEAQ. CDR3 residues: CASSLGGQRSGNTIYF. DNA of the CDR3: TGTGCCAGCAGCTTAGGTGGACAGCGCTCTGGAAACACCATATATTTT.

This chain connects TRBV7-9 to TRBJ2-2; 7 bases are shared with TRBD1. Germline V gives CDR1 SEHNR, CDR2 FQNEAQ (reference sequence). There are 15 residues in the CDR3. With V trimmed by 6 bases and J by 3 bases, 7 bases remained unmatched. The CDR3 nucleotides are TGTGCCAGCAGTCCTCCGGGACAGCACACCGGGGAGCTGTTTTTT. Residues: CASSPPGQHTGELFF.

The genes are TRBV4-1 and TRBJ1-6, with 10 positions matching TRBD1. The germline CDR1 and CDR2 sequences are MGHRA and YSYEKL. There are 16 residues in the CDR3. The junction had 6 bases not matched to a gene; V was cut back by 0 bases and J by 10 bases. CDR3 sequence (DNA): TGCGCCAGCAGCCAAGAGGACAGGGGGACGAAGTCACCCCTCCACTTT. It encodes CASSQEDRGTKSPLHF.

V gene TRBV18 combines with J gene TRBJ1-4; 10 bases align to TRBD1. The CDR3 sequence is 18 residues long. J lost 0 bases, V lost 1 base, and 5 bases had no gene match. Germline values: CDR1 KGHSH, CDR2 LQKENI. CDR3 region: CASSPQRTGGATNEKLFF. In DNA form, the CDR3 reads TGTGCCAGCTCACCACAAAGGACAGGGGGTGCAACTAATGAAAAACTGTTTTTT.

The rearrangement joins TRBV5-1 to TRBJ2-7; D possibly corresponds to TRBD2 (5 bases). The germline CDR1 and CDR2 sequences are SGHRS and YFSETQ. CDR3 length: 14 residues. V dropped 4 bases and J dropped 0 bases, with 11 bases sitting between them. CDR3 amino acids: CASSPQGGSYEQYF. CDR3 in DNA: TGCGCCAGCAGCCCCCAAGGAGGCTCCTACGAGCAGTACTTC.

The rearrangement uses TRBV28 and TRBJ1-1; D is undetermined. Germline CDR1 MDHEN, CDR2 SYDVKM. The CDR3 covers 14 residues. Trimming took off 3 bases at V and 1 base at J, with 9 bases between the two ends. CDR3 sequence (DNA): TGTGCCAGCAGTTTCCCGTCACAGAACACTGAAGCTTTCTTT. Amino acid sequence: CASSFPSQNTEAFF.

This clone was observed a handful of times. The rearrangement uses TRBV5-1 and TRBJ1-5; possibly TRBD1 for D (5 bases). The CDR3 is 15 residues long. The V gene's germline CDR1 is SGHRS and CDR2 YFSETQ. The germline V and J ends were trimmed by 0 bases and 5 bases, with 12 bases remaining between them. In nucleotides, the CDR3 is TGCGCCAGCAGCTTGGAGTCAGGGTCGTATCAGCCCCAGCATTTT. Translation: CASSLESGSYQPQHF.

The table lists this clone with a count of one. The chain carries TRBV13 and TRBJ2-2, with 8 positions matching TRBD1. Germline V gives CDR1 PRHDT, CDR2 FYEKMQ (reference sequence). CDR3 length: 14 amino acids. After removal of 5 bases from V and 6 bases from J, the junction contained 5 bases not matched to a gene. The CDR3 DNA follows: TGTGCCAGCAGCAATGGACAGGGATCCGGGGAGCTGTTTTTT. This encodes CASSNGQGSGELFF.

The chain couples TRBV28 to TRBJ2-1, with D unresolved. There are 13 residues in the CDR3. V was cut by 5 bases and J by 8 bases, with 13 bases left in between. Per the germline V gene, CDR1 is MDHEN and CDR2 is SYDVKM. CDR3 DNA sequence: TGTGCCAGCAGTCCCCCCCCCAGCGATGAGCAGTTCTTC. Protein: CASSPPPSDEQFF.

This clone was counted a single time. The rearrangement uses TRBV6-1 and TRBJ1-2, with 8 bases aligning to TRBD1. Germline V CDR1 and CDR2: MNHNS, SASEGT. The CDR3 has 16 residues. Trimming took 6 bases from V and 4 from J; bases not matched to a gene: 13. The chain's CDR3 is CASRESVGQGIYGYTF. The CDR3 coding sequence is TGTGCCAGCAGGGAATCCGTAGGACAGGGAATCTATGGCTACACCTTC.